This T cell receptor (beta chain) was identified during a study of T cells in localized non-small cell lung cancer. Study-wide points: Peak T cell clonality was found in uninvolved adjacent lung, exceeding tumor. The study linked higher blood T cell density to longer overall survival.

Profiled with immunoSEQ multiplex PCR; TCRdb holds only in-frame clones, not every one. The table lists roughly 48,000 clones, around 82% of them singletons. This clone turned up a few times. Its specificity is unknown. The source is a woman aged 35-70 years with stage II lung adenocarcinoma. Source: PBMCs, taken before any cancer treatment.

CDR3 sequence: CASSDGTGGGYTF. As DNA, the CDR3 is TGTGCCAGCAGCGACGGGACAGGGGGCGGCTACACCTTC. The V gene is TRBV9, the J gene TRBJ1-2, with TRBD1 matching 12 bases. The CDR3 runs 13 residues. Germline V gene sequence: CDR1 SGDLS, CDR2 YYNGEE. The junction had 2 bases not matched to a gene; V was cut back by 3 bases and J by 8 bases.